The rows below give T cell receptor beta chains drawn from one sample of a study of blood T cell repertoires in COVID-19. Profiling relied on immunoSEQ multiplex PCR, and the TCRdb table lists in-frame clones only, not all of them. The sample records about 160,000 clones, 75% to 90% being singletons. Material: peripheral blood. Receptor source: a woman older than 75 with active or convalescent COVID-19. Each CDR3 is given with its conserved first and last residue. The order of the fields is V gene, D gene, CDR3 length, J gene, clone size, CDR3 protein, CDR3 DNA. D genes are given only for firm matches. The size of a clone is reported for some rows only, either as once, few or many, or as a class for expanded clones.

TRBV5-6,-,13,TRBJ1-1,-,CASSRVLDTEAFF,TGTGCCAGCAGCCGAGTACTGGACACTGAAGCTTTCTTT
TRBV19,-,13,TRBJ2-7,-,CASSIGEGSEQYF,TGTGCCAGTAGTATCGGGGAAGGTAGCGAGCAGTACTTC
TRBV18,-,17,TRBJ2-1,-,CASSPPAGMYSYNEQFF,TGTGCCAGCTCACCACCGGCGGGAATGTACTCCTACAATGAGCAGTTCTTC
TRBV29-1,-,12,TRBJ1-1,-,CSVERGNTEAFF,TGCAGCGTTGAACGCGGGAACACTGAAGCTTTCTTT
TRBV5-4,-,15,TRBJ1-5,-,CASSLDQGVGQPQHF,TGTGCCAGCAGCTTGGATCAGGGCGTTGGTCAGCCCCAGCATTTT
TRBV5-1,-,15,TRBJ1-5,-,CASSQEGLRNQPQHF,TGCGCCAGCAGCCAAGAGGGACTTCGGAATCAGCCCCAGCATTTT
TRBV10-3,-,12,TRBJ1-1,-,CAITQGNTEAFF,TGTGCCATCACTCAGGGGAACACTGAAGCTTTCTTT
TRBV6-2/TRBV6-3,TRBD1,16,TRBJ2-3,-,CASSLGGQAGVYTQYF,TGTGCCAGCAGTTTGGGGGGACAGGCTGGAGTGTATACGCAGTATTTT
TRBV5-1,-,13,TRBJ1-1,-,CASSLRQSTEAFF,TGCGCCAGCAGCTTGCGACAGAGCACTGAAGCTTTCTTT
TRBV14,-,15,TRBJ1-3,-,CASSQLTSFGNTIYF,TGTGCCAGCAGCCAGTTGACATCCTTTGGAAACACCATATATTTT
TRBV6-5,TRBD1,15,TRBJ1-2,once,CASSIRRQGLEGYTF,TGTGCCAGCAGTATACGCCGACAGGGGCTAGAGGGCTACACCTTC
TRBV30,-,15,TRBJ1-1,-,CAWSGTATMNTEAFF,TGTGCCTGGAGTGGGACAGCTACTATGAACACTGAAGCTTTCTTT
TRBV4-3,TRBD1,14,TRBJ1-4,-,CASSQGQGNEKLFF,TGCGCCAGCAGCCAAGGACAGGGGAATGAAAAACTGTTTTTT
TRBV7-9,-,13,TRBJ2-7,-,CASSLAGGREQYF,TGTGCCAGCAGCTTAGCCGGGGGGCGGGAGCAGTACTTC
TRBV29-1,-,11,TRBJ2-3,-,CSVLSTDTQYF,TGCAGCGTTCTATCCACAGATACGCAGTATTTT
TRBV11-2,-,15,TRBJ2-6,-,CASTGQLMGANVLTF,TGTGCCAGCACCGGACAGCTAATGGGGGCCAACGTCCTGACTTTC
TRBV6-6,-,15,TRBJ1-4,once,CASSYSRGTNEKLFF,TGTGCCAGCAGTTACTCTAGGGGCACTAATGAAAAACTGTTTTTT
TRBV5-6,-,12,TRBJ1-1,once,CASSLGTFGAFF,TGTGCCAGCAGCTTGGGGACATTCGGAGCTTTCTTT
TRBV18,-,14,TRBJ2-1,once,CASSPGLNYNEQFF,TGTGCCAGCTCACCTGGACTTAACTACAATGAGCAGTTCTTC
TRBV12-5,-,14,TRBJ2-3,-,CASGLSLSTDTQYF,TGTGCTAGTGGTTTGTCGCTAAGCACAGATACGCAGTATTTT
TRBV7-2,TRBD1,14,TRBJ2-1,-,CASHRDSVYNEQFF,TGTGCCAGCCACCGGGACAGCGTTTACAATGAGCAGTTCTTC
TRBV6-5,TRBD1,15,TRBJ1-2,-,CASSYGGTGSVGYTF,TGTGCCAGCAGTTACGGAGGGACAGGGTCTGTAGGCTACACCTTC
TRBV6-2/TRBV6-3,TRBD1,16,TRBJ2-5,-,CASSGETGAFQETQYF,TGTGCCAGCAGTGGGGAGACAGGGGCCTTCCAAGAGACCCAGTACTTC
TRBV2,-,14,TRBJ1-1,once,CASTQLSDRPEAFF,TGTGCCAGCACTCAGCTTTCCGACAGACCTGAAGCTTTCTTT
TRBV14,-,14,TRBJ2-7,-,CASSQDQGLREQYF,TGTGCCAGCAGCCAAGATCAGGGATTGAGGGAGCAGTACTTC
TRBV5-6,-,14,TRBJ2-7,-,CASSLAGARHEQYF,TGTGCCAGCAGCTTGGCAGGGGCCAGGCACGAGCAGTACTTC
TRBV25-1,-,17,TRBJ1-2,-,CASRGQGGTARNYGYTF,TGTGCCAGCAGGGGGCAGGGAGGAACCGCCAGGAACTATGGCTACACCTTC
TRBV7-2,-,16,TRBJ2-3,-,CASSLNFWGGTDTQYF,TGTGCCAGCAGCCTGAATTTCTGGGGGGGCACAGATACGCAGTATTTT
TRBV21-1,-,19,TRBJ1-1,-,CASSPLRPGQGPLNTEAFF,TGTGCCAGCAGCCCCCTCCGGCCGGGACAGGGGCCCCTGAACACTGAAGCTTTCTTT
TRBV30,-,14,TRBJ1-2,-,CAWSPPGTTHGYTF,TGTGCCTGGAGTCCACCCGGGACAACCCATGGCTACACCTTC
TRBV6-1,TRBD1,17,TRBJ2-2,-,CASSDDYRTGDTGELFF,TGTGCCAGCAGTGACGACTATCGGACAGGGGACACCGGGGAGCTGTTTTTT
TRBV6-2/TRBV6-3,TRBD2,17,TRBJ2-2,-,CASSYVVAGGPTGELFF,TGTGCCAGCAGTTACGTAGTAGCGGGGGGACCCACCGGGGAGCTGTTTTTT
TRBV24-1,-,15,TRBJ1-6,once,CATSESPKPNSPLHF,TGTGCCACCAGTGAAAGTCCGAAGCCGAATTCACCCCTCCACTTT
TRBV5-1,TRBD2,13,TRBJ2-5,-,CASSLGLDETQYF,TGCGCCAGCAGCCTGGGACTAGACGAGACCCAGTACTTC
TRBV6-6,-,13,TRBJ1-1,-,CASTMTENTEAFF,TGTGCCAGCACCATGACAGAGAACACTGAAGCTTTCTTT
TRBV7-2,TRBD1,16,TRBJ1-3,few,CASSLGLQGAGNTIYF,TGTGCCAGCAGCTTAGGATTACAGGGGGCTGGAAACACCATATATTTT
TRBV12-3/TRBV12-4,-,13,TRBJ2-7,-,CASRRGALFEQYF,TGTGCCAGCCGACGGGGGGCGCTTTTCGAGCAGTACTTC
TRBV27,-,13,TRBJ1-5,-,CASSSPNREPQHF,TGTGCCAGCAGTTCACCGAACCGGGAGCCCCAGCATTTT
TRBV2,-,18,TRBJ2-7,few,CASSIGRQRQPYPYEQYF,TGTGCCAGCAGTATAGGCCGACAGCGCCAACCCTACCCATACGAGCAGTACTTC
TRBV19,-,15,TRBJ1-2,-,CASSLSTGVGYGYTF,TGTGCCAGTAGCCTAAGCACCGGGGTGGGATATGGCTACACCTTC
TRBV5-6,-,15,TRBJ1-2,-,CASRRGTGANYGYTF,TGTGCCAGCAGGCGAGGGACTGGAGCTAACTATGGCTACACCTTC
TRBV2,TRBD1,15,TRBJ2-1,once,CASSYSRDRAMKQFF,TGTGCCAGCAGTTATTCCCGGGACAGGGCGATGAAGCAGTTCTTC
TRBV6-2/TRBV6-3,-,14,TRBJ1-3,-,CASSYASVGNTIYF,TGTGCCAGCAGTTATGCCAGCGTTGGAAACACCATATATTTT
TRBV5-1,-,13,TRBJ2-3,-,CASSLQVTDTQYF,TGCGCCAGCAGCTTGCAGGTCACAGATACGCAGTATTTT
TRBV7-2,-,13,TRBJ1-3,once,CASSLADGNTIYF,TGTGCCAGCAGCTTGGCTGATGGAAACACCATATATTTT